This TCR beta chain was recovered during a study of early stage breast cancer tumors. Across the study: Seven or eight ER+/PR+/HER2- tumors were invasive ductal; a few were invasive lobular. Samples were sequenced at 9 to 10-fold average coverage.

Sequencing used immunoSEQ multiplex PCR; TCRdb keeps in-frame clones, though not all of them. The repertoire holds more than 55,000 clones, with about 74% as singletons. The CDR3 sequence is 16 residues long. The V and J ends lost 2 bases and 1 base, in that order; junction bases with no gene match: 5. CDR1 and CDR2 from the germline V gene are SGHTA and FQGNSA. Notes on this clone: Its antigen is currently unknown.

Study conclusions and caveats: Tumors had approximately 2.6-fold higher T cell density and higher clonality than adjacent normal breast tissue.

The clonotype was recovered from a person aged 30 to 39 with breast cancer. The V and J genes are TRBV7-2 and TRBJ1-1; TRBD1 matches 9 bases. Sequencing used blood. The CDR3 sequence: CASSLRGQGPNTEAFF. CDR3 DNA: TGTGCCAGCAGCTTAAGGGGACAGGGACCGAACACTGAAGCTTTCTTT.